This T cell receptor (beta chain) is from a study of blood T cells in healthy people across ages. Trimming removed 6 bases at V and 5 bases at J, with 10 bases between. Germline CDR1 MNHEY, CDR2 SMNVEV (reference sequence). The CDR3 spans 12 residues. A second 7 to 11 cycle PCR used barcoded and J-beta primers. In TCRdb, the 5' RACE reads were re-called with MiXCR into one record per CDR3 protein. Of around 1,000,000 distinct CDR3 sequences in the sample, roughly two fifths were seen once. This TCR came from a man younger than 30 in good health. Sequenced material: blood. The chain joins TRBV27 to TRBJ2-5; D remains ambiguous. CDR3 protein: CASRLIGETQYF. The CDR3 DNA is TGTGCCAGCAGGTTGATCGGGGAGACCCAGTACTTC.